This T cell receptor beta chain was found in a study of T cell changes during pregnancy in multiple sclerosis. This clone appeared a few times. Sequenced by immunoSEQ multiplex PCR; TCRdb stores in-frame clones only, minus some. The sample consists of approximately 41,000 clones, around 93% of them appearing once. Germline CDR1 and CDR2: SGDLS and YYNGEE. V lost 4 bases and J 1 base, leaving 8 bases between the germline ends. The CDR3 extends over 13 amino acids. The chain employs TRBV9 and TRBJ1-1; D remains unclear. The clonotype comes from a female donor with multiple sclerosis, enrolled in a pregnancy study. The input for sequencing was CD8+ T cells from peripheral blood mononuclear cells, taken in the third trimester of pregnancy. The CDR3 nucleotides are TGTGCCAGCAGCTACGGAGGGAACACTGAAGCTTTCTTT. Protein product: CASSYGGNTEAFF. Filled out from reference TRBV9 and TRBJ1-1, the complete variable domain reads DSGVTQTPKHLITATGQRVTLRCSPRSGDLSVYWYQQSLDQGLQFLIQYYNGEERAKGNILERFSAQQFPDLHSELNLSSLELGDSALYFCASSYGGNTEAFFGQGTRLTVV.